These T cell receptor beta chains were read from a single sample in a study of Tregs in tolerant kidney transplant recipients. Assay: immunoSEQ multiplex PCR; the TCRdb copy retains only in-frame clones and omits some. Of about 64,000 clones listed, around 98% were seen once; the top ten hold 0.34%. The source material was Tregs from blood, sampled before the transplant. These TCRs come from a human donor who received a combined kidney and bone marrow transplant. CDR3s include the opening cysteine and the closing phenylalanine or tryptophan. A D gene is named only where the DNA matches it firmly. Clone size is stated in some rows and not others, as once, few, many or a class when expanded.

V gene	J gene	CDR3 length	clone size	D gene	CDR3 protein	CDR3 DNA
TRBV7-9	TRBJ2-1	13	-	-	CASSPRGYNEQFF	TGTGCCAGCAGCCCACGAGGCTACAATGAGCAGTTCTTC
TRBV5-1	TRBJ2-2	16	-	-	CASSLAEGPPTGELFF	TGCGCCAGCAGCTTGGCCGAGGGCCCGCCCACCGGGGAGCTGTTTTTT
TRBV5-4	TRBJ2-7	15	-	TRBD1	CASSPGQAFSYEQYF	TGTGCCAGCAGCCCGGGACAGGCTTTCTCCTACGAGCAGTACTTC
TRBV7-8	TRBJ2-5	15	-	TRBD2	CASSRGPGGSETQYF	TGTGCCAGCAGCCGAGGACCGGGAGGGAGCGAGACCCAGTACTTC
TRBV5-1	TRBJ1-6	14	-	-	CASSLTGGSSPLHF	TGCGCCAGCAGCTTGACGGGGGGCTCTTCACCCCTCCACTTT
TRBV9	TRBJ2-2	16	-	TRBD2	CASSVRLADNTGELFF	TGTGCCAGCAGCGTCCGACTAGCGGACAACACCGGGGAGCTGTTTTTT
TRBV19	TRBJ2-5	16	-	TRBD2	CASSIRGLAGQETQYF	TGTGCCAGTAGTATTCGAGGACTAGCGGGGCAAGAGACCCAGTACTTC
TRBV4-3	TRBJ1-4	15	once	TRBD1	CASSQVGTANEKLFF	TGCGCCAGCAGCCAAGTCGGGACAGCAAATGAAAAACTGTTTTTT
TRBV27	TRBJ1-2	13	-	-	CASSLRQNYGYTF	TGTGCCAGCAGTTTAAGACAGAACTATGGCTACACCTTC
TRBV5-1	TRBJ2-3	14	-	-	CASSVDSPTDTQYF	TGCGCCAGCAGCGTGGACAGTCCTACAGATACGCAGTATTTT
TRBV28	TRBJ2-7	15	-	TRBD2	CASSPPGLAAGEQYF	TGTGCCAGCAGTCCTCCGGGACTAGCGGCCGGGGAGCAGTACTTC
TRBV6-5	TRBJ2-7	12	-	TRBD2	CASSSGSGSLHF	TGTGCCAGCAGCTCCGGGAGCGGGAGCCTCCACTTC
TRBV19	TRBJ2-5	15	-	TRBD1	CASSMGTGTAWSQYF	TGTGCCAGTAGTATGGGGACAGGGACCGCGTGGTCCCAGTACTTC
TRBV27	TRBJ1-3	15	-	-	CASSVQGSSGNTIYF	TGTGCCAGCAGTGTCCAGGGGAGCTCTGGAAACACCATATATTTT
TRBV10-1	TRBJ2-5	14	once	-	CASRWVREQETQYF	TGCGCCAGCAGGTGGGTCAGGGAACAAGAGACCCAGTACTTC
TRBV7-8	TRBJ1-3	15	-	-	CASSLTNKRGNTIYF	TGTGCCAGCAGCCTTACCAATAAGAGGGGAAACACCATATATTTT
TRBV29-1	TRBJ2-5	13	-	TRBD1	CSADRGLQETQYF	TGCAGCGCCGACAGGGGGCTCCAAGAGACCCAGTACTTC
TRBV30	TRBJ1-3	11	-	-	CAWSFLNTIYF	TGTGCCTGGAGTTTCCTAAACACCATATATTTT
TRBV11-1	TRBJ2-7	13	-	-	CASSLQGRREQYF	TGTGCCAGCAGCCTTCAGGGGCGGAGGGAGCAGTACTTC
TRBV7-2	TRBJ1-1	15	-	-	CASSLAGVGLTEAFF	TGTGCCAGCAGCTTAGCGGGAGTCGGACTCACTGAAGCTTTCTTT
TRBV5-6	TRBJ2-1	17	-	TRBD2	CASSLMMVVAGINEQFF	TGTGCCAGCAGCTTGATGATGGTGGTAGCGGGAATCAATGAGCAGTTCTTC
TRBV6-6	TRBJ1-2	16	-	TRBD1	CASSYVGQPGGYGYTF	TGTGCCAGCAGTTACGTGGGACAGCCTGGGGGCTATGGCTACACCTTC
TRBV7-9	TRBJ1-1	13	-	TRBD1	CASRPGGDTEAFF	TGTGCCAGCAGGCCAGGGGGAGACACTGAAGCTTTCTTT
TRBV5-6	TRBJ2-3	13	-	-	CASSLAGTDTQYF	TGTGCCAGCAGCTTGGCAGGCACAGATACGCAGTATTTT
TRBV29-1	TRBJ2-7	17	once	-	CSAGQRGERDISYEQYF	TGCAGCGCTGGCCAGCGAGGCGAACGGGACATCTCCTACGAGCAGTACTTC
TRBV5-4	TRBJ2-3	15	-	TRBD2	CASSLAGRATDTQYF	TGTGCCAGCAGCTTGGCCGGGAGGGCCACAGATACGCAGTATTTT
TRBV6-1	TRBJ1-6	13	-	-	CASREGDYWPLHF	TGTGCCAGCAGGGAAGGGGACTATTGGCCCCTCCACTTT
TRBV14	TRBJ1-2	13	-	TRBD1	CASSARDSLGYTF	TGTGCCAGCAGCGCCCGGGACAGCCTTGGCTACACCTTC
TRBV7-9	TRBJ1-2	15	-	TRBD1	CASSLASGQIYGYTF	TGTGCCAGCAGCTTAGCTTCGGGACAGATCTATGGCTACACCTTC
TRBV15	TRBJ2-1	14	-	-	CATGKAGLGNEQFF	TGTGCCACTGGAAAGGCGGGTTTAGGGAATGAGCAGTTCTTC
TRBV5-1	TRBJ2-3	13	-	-	CASSLRLADTQYF	TGCGCCAGCAGCCTACGACTCGCAGATACGCAGTATTTT